These 25 T cell receptor beta chains were sequenced from one sample in a study of blood T cell repertoires in COVID-19. Method: immunoSEQ multiplex PCR; TCRdb's copy keeps in-frame clones and lacks some. The table shows 60,000 or so clones, with roughly nine tenths occurring only once. Sequences were obtained from peripheral blood. The receptors shown here come from a man in his fifties or sixties with acute or convalescent COVID-19.

This clone was recorded once. The rearrangement uses TRBV6-5 and TRBJ1-2, with a possible D match to TRBD1 (5 bases). This CDR3 spans 11 amino acids. V gave up 6 bases and J gave up 7 bases, with 9 bases separating them. Germline V gene sequence: CDR1 MNHEY, CDR2 SVGAGI. The CDR3 region is CASSLRGGYTF. CDR3 sequence (DNA): TGTGCCAGCAGCCTAAGGGGTGGCTACACCTTC.

The chain combines TRBV6-6 with TRBJ1-2; D may be TRBD1 (5 bases). Looked up from germline, CDR1 is MNHNY and CDR2 is SVGAGI (reference sequence). The CDR3 length is 14 residues. Trimming shortened V by 6 bases and J by 8 bases, and 19 bases separated the two germline ends. DNA for the CDR3: TGTGCCAGCAGCCCAGTTGGGCAACGGGGGGGCTACACCTTC. It specifies CASSPVGQRGGYTF.

The rearrangement links TRBV5-4 to TRBJ2-7, with 7 bases aligning to TRBD1. Looked up from germline, CDR1 is SGHNT and CDR2 is YYREEE (reference sequence). This CDR3 is 13 amino acids long. V shed 5 bases and J 3 bases; nucleotides not matched to a gene: 5. The CDR3 protein is CASSMTGFYEQYF. The CDR3 DNA reads as TGTGCCAGCAGTATGACAGGGTTCTACGAGCAGTACTTC. Using reference TRBV5-4 and TRBJ2-7 for the parts outside the CDR3, the full variable domain is ETGVTQSPTHLIKTRGQQVTLRCSSQSGHNTVSWYQQALGQGPQFIFQYYREEENGRGNFPPRFSGLQFPNYSSELNVNALELDDSALYLCASSMTGFYEQYFGPGTRLTVT.

This clone is a singleton in its sample. The V call is TRBV12-3 or TRBV12-4, the J call TRBJ1-1; no reliable D call. Trimming cost V 2 bases and J 2 bases, with 6 bases left between them. This CDR3 has 13 residues. CDR3 DNA: TGTGCCAGCAGTTTAAACAGTAACACTGAAGCTTTCTTT. Its translation: CASSLNSNTEAFF.

The rearrangement uses TRBV3-1 (or the pseudogene TRBV3-2) and TRBJ2-7; the D gene is possibly TRBD1 (6 bases). Germline lookup yields CDR1 LGHDT and CDR2 YNNKEL (reference sequence). The CDR3 contains 15 residues. V was pared by 0 bases and J by 6 bases, with 15 bases between. The CDR3 bases are TGTGCCAGCAGCCAAGACCACAGGGTACGGAGCGAGCAGTACTTC. Protein: CASSQDHRVRSEQYF.

This clone has only one observation. This sequence joins TRBV10-3 and TRBJ2-3; the D gene is possibly TRBD2 (6 bases). The germline V gene has CDR1 ENHRY and CDR2 SYGVKD. Trimming left V 5 bases short and J 1 base short, with 13 bases between. The CDR3 totals 15 residues. CDR3 region: CAISLNGGGTDTQYF. The CDR3 region has the DNA TGTGCCATCAGTCTGAACGGGGGAGGCACAGATACGCAGTATTTT.

This clone turned up a few times. The rearrangement joins TRBV5-6 to TRBJ1-3; D possibly corresponds to TRBD1 (5 bases). The CDR3 spans 15 residues. The V end lost 2 bases, the J end lost 1 base, and 10 bases lay between the germline ends. From germline, CDR1 is SGHDT and CDR2 YYEEEE. This chain's CDR3 is CASSFDGGSGNTIYF. In DNA form, the CDR3 reads TGTGCCAGCAGCTTCGATGGGGGGTCTGGAAACACCATATATTTT.

The chain has TRBV5-1 and TRBJ1-4; 7 bases align to TRBD1. This CDR3 comprises 16 residues. Per the germline V gene, CDR1 is SGHRS and CDR2 is YFSETQ. After removal of 4 bases from V and 1 base from J, the junction contained 7 bases not matched to a gene. CDR3 protein: CASSPQGHLTNEKLFF. The CDR3 nucleotides are TGCGCCAGCAGCCCACAGGGGCATTTAACTAATGAAAAACTGTTTTTT.

This chain links TRBV27 with TRBJ2-7, with 9 positions matching TRBD1. Looked up from germline, CDR1 is MNHEY and CDR2 is SMNVEV (reference sequence). The CDR3 has 16 amino acids. Trimming cost V 3 bases and J 3 bases; bases outside gene matches: 9. The CDR3 loop reads CASSFRTGEVYYEQYF. The CDR3 DNA follows: TGTGCCAGCAGTTTCCGGACAGGGGAGGTTTACTACGAGCAGTACTTC.

This clone showed up just once. The rearrangement uses TRBV6-6 and TRBJ1-2; D might be TRBD1 (5 bases). The CDR3 extends over 14 amino acids. With 4 bases removed from V and 8 bases from J, the gap between germline ends came to 17 bases. Germline assignment: CDR1 MNHNY and CDR2 SVGAGI (reference sequence). This chain's CDR3 is CASSSLTGGFGYTF. The CDR3 DNA reads as TGTGCCAGCAGTTCCTTAACCGGGGGGTTCGGCTACACCTTC.

The rearrangement links TRBV5-4 to TRBJ1-1; the D gene is possibly TRBD1 (6 bases). The germline V gene encodes CDR1 SGHNT and CDR2 YYREEE (reference sequence). CDR3 length: 16 amino acids. Trimming removed 4 bases at V and 5 bases at J, with 21 bases between. The CDR3 here is CASSPGGLLSVTEAFF. In DNA, the CDR3 is TGTGCCAGCAGCCCGGGGGGCCTCTTATCCGTGACTGAAGCTTTCTTT. The full variable domain, completed using reference TRBV5-4 and TRBJ1-1, is ETGVTQSPTHLIKTRGQQVTLRCSSQSGHNTVSWYQQALGQGPQFIFQYYREEENGRGNFPPRFSGLQFPNYSSELNVNALELDDSALYLCASSPGGLLSVTEAFFGQGTRLTVV.

The gene calls are TRBV6-5 and TRBJ1-3; D is undetermined. CDR1 is MNHEY and CDR2 is SVGAGI in the germline V gene. The CDR3 consists of 15 residues. V gave up 6 bases and J gave up 0 bases, with 12 bases separating them. CDR3 protein: CASSVAGGSGNTIYF. The CDR3 nucleotides are TGTGCCAGCAGCGTGGCCGGAGGCTCTGGAAACACCATATATTTT.

The chain has TRBV7-6 and TRBJ2-3; the D gene is possibly TRBD2 (6 bases). CDR1 and CDR2 from the germline V gene are SGHVS and FNYEAQ. The CDR3 loop spans 17 amino acids. Trimming left V 5 bases short and J 1 base short, with 19 bases between. The CDR3 region is CASSRTSSGTGTDTQYF. Here the CDR3 DNA reads TGTGCCAGCAGCCGTACTAGCAGTGGAACGGGCACAGATACGCAGTATTTT.

The V gene is TRBV20-1, the J gene TRBJ2-4; 11 bases map to TRBD2. Germline V gives CDR1 DFQATT, CDR2 SNEGSKA (reference sequence). The J segment lost 7 bases and the V segment lost 3 bases, leaving 17 bases of the junction unmatched. CDR3 length equals 18 residues. DNA of the CDR3: TGCAGTGCTAGTTTACTAGCGGGGGCCACCCGGCGTCGGAACATTCAGTACTTC. The encoded protein is CSASLLAGATRRRNIQYF.

V and J are TRBV10-1 and TRBJ2-3, with TRBD2 as a possible D gene (6 bases). This CDR3 spans 15 amino acids. Germline loops: CDR1 WNHNN, CDR2 SYGVQD (reference sequence). V lost 2 bases to trimming and J lost 5 bases, with 14 bases between them. The CDR3, as DNA: TGCGCCAGCAGTGAGGCGACTAGTCTTGTAGATACGCAGTATTTT. Translated, it gives CASSEATSLVDTQYF.

CDR3 DNA: TGTGCCAGCATAGGGGTTCGCAATCAGCCCCAGCATTTT. Protein: CASIGVRNQPQHF. The chain is built from TRBV6-5 and TRBJ1-5; D is possibly TRBD1 (5 bases). V gave up 7 bases and J gave up 2 bases, with 9 bases separating them. Germline assignment: CDR1 MNHEY and CDR2 SVGAGI. This CDR3 has 13 residues.

The V and J genes are TRBV11-2 and TRBJ2-5; 16 bases fit TRBD2. After removal of 5 bases from V and 5 bases from J, the junction contained 5 bases not matched to a gene. The CDR3 sequence is 16 residues long. Per the germline V gene, CDR1 is SGHAT and CDR2 is FQNNGV. CDR3 protein: CASSPGLAGGRETQYF. CDR3 nucleotides: TGTGCCAGCAGCCCGGGACTAGCGGGGGGGCGGGAGACCCAGTACTTC.

The V gene is TRBV2, the J gene TRBJ2-3; D unresolved. CDR1 and CDR2 (germline): SNHLY, FYNNEI. CDR3 length: 15 amino acids. Trimming removed 4 bases at V and 2 bases at J, with 13 bases between. The CDR3 DNA follows: TGTGCCAGCAGTGTCAACGGAGCAAACACAGATACGCAGTATTTT. Its protein product is CASSVNGANTDTQYF.

The gene calls are TRBV4-1 and TRBJ1-1, with D possibly being TRBD1 (6 bases). This CDR3 spans 16 amino acids. The V end lost 6 bases, the J end lost 2 bases, and 19 bases lay between the germline ends. Germline V gene sequence: CDR1 MGHRA, CDR2 YSYEKL. The chain's CDR3 is CASSHVAGATNTEAFF. CDR3 bases: TGCGCCAGCAGTCACGTAGCAGGGGCTACTAACACTGAAGCTTTCTTT.

V gene TRBV9 combines with J gene TRBJ1-1; the D is unclear. Trimming shortened V by 0 bases and J by 6 bases, and 9 bases separated the two germline ends. The CDR3 covers 13 residues. The germline V gene encodes CDR1 SGDLS and CDR2 YYNGEE. The CDR3 DNA sequence: TGTGCCAGCAGCGTAGTATTGAGGTCTGAAGCTTTCTTT. Protein product: CASSVVLRSEAFF.

The chain has TRBV4-2 and TRBJ1-1; a possible D gene is TRBD1 (5 bases). Per the germline V gene, CDR1 is LGHNA and CDR2 is YNFKEQ. The CDR3 runs to 15 residues. V was shortened by 0 bases and J by 5 bases, with 13 bases between the two germline ends. CDR3 DNA: TGTGCCAGCAGCCAAGACGGGACGGGAGGGACTGAAGCTTTCTTT. Encoded protein: CASSQDGTGGTEAFF.

CDR3: CATSFRLAGNTGELFF. The CDR3 coding sequence is TGTGCCACCAGCTTCCGACTAGCGGGGAACACCGGGGAGCTGTTTTTT. V usage is TRBV15 and J usage is TRBJ2-2; 10 bases fit TRBD2. Germline CDR1 reads LNHNV; CDR2 reads YYDKDF (reference sequence). V shed 5 bases, J shed 1 base, and the junction held 4 bases outside the gene matches. CDR3 length: 16 amino acids.

To note about this clone: The junction shows a germline mismatch at one end, possibly a read error. The rearrangement joins TRBV24-1 to TRBJ2-6, with a possible D match to TRBD1 (5 bases). Germline V gene sequence: CDR1 KGHDR, CDR2 SFDVKD. The CDR3 is 17 residues long. Written as DNA, the CDR3 is TGTGCCACCAGTGATAACCAACGAAGGGCTGGGGCCAACGCCCTGACTTTC. This codes for CATSDNQRRAGANALTF.

The rearrangement joins TRBV7-9 to TRBJ2-5, with TRBD1 as a possible D gene (5 bases). With 1 base removed from V and 3 bases from J, the gap between germline ends came to 12 bases. This CDR3 has 15 amino acids. The germline V gene has CDR1 SEHNR and CDR2 FQNEAQ (reference sequence). This chain's CDR3 is CASSLDRRPEETQYF. The CDR3 region has the DNA TGTGCCAGCAGCTTAGACAGGCGACCCGAAGAGACCCAGTACTTC.

The chain is built from TRBV19 and TRBJ1-2, with D hard to call. The CDR3 runs 18 residues. Germline lookup yields CDR1 LNHDA and CDR2 SQIVND (reference sequence). V gave up 5 bases and J gave up 3 bases, with 25 bases separating them. The CDR3 bases are TGTGCCAGTAGTCCGATGATGAGAGTTCCCGCGATCCACTATGGCTACACCTTC. Its translation: CASSPMMRVPAIHYGYTF.